A selection of T cell receptor beta chains follows, all from one sample in a study of shared clonotypes between healthy human individuals. The method was immunoSEQ multiplex PCR; TCRdb's version includes in-frame clones alone and lacks a portion of them. Altogether about 2.3 million clones are present, 85% to 95% being singletons, with the ten largest covering approximately 0.4%. The material sequenced was naive CD4+ T cells from PBMCs. Receptors were obtained from a man aged 18 to 29 in good health. Some clones in this sample may be carry-over from other donors' samples. Each CDR3 is given without its conserved first and last residue.

V,J,CDR3
TRBV7-9,TRBJ1-3,ASSRTGGVGNTIY
TRBV7-2,TRBJ1-2,ASSLGSGTRNYGYT
TRBV29-1,TRBJ1-4,SVESGDEKLF
TRBV5-4,TRBJ1-4,ASSLVSDEKLF
TRBV18,TRBJ1-1,ASSPVKGDTEAF
TRBV7-2,TRBJ2-5,ASSTLGAGGQETQY
TRBV7-3,TRBJ1-1,ASRATVNTEAF
TRBV4-2,TRBJ2-2,ASSQGLAGDTGELF
TRBV5-1,TRBJ1-3,ASSLAVGDRGNTIY
TRBV2,TRBJ2-1,ASRPGQGVSGHLYNEQF
TRBV10-3,TRBJ2-6,AITSPTGAHTFSGANVLT
TRBV29-1,TRBJ2-7,SVRSASYEQY
TRBV5-1,TRBJ2-5,ASSLGGSFGETQY
TRBV5-1,TRBJ1-1,ASSPGLSFEAF
TRBV7-9,TRBJ1-2,ASSTHRDRGIDT
TRBV11-3,TRBJ2-7,ASSLEGQGGLDEQY
TRBV5-1,TRBJ2-3,ASRDGDTDTQY
TRBV7-3,TRBJ2-3,ASSFWTGSTDTQY
TRBV5-6,TRBJ2-2,ASTKGRTPTGELF
TRBV19,TRBJ2-2,ASRRQGSTGELF
TRBV28,TRBJ2-7,ASSLGRGHEQY
TRBV7-3,TRBJ2-5,ASSLGLAGKGETQY
TRBV28,TRBJ2-1,ASSPGIPSYNEQF
TRBV27,TRBJ2-1,ASHRTGSNEQF
TRBV19,TRBJ2-2,ASSRTVKNTGELF
TRBV5-1,TRBJ2-7,ASSVRGRDEQY
TRBV4-1,TRBJ2-5,ASSQNHASDWRYQETQY
TRBV30,TRBJ2-1,AWTRDPTWSEQF
TRBV27,TRBJ1-5,ASSRDRTYSNQPQH
TRBV7-2,TRBJ2-4,ASSLVGQGSLGTKNIQY
TRBV14,TRBJ1-2,ASSQEEVWYGYT
TRBV18,NA,ASSPTDSFDYEQY
TRBV7-2,TRBJ2-1,ASSLLGTSGLGEQF
TRBV10-3,TRBJ2-7,AISDEGQGLFYEQY
TRBV28,TRBJ1-2,ASSWTGHGYT
TRBV11-2,TRBJ2-2,ASSPTGGVGGELF
TRBV5-1,TRBJ2-7,ASRAASSYEQY
TRBV5-1,TRBJ2-2,ASSKTGNTGELF
TRBV28,TRBJ1-2,ASKGGGAYGYT
TRBV6-6,TRBJ1-1,ASRSLRFTVGTEAF
TRBV6-6,TRBJ2-4,ASSSDPDIQY
TRBV29-1,TRBJ1-1,SVSGRAVEAF
TRBV4-1,TRBJ2-3,ASSLLEVRSDTQY
TRBV28,TRBJ1-2,ASSLTGQGLVGYT